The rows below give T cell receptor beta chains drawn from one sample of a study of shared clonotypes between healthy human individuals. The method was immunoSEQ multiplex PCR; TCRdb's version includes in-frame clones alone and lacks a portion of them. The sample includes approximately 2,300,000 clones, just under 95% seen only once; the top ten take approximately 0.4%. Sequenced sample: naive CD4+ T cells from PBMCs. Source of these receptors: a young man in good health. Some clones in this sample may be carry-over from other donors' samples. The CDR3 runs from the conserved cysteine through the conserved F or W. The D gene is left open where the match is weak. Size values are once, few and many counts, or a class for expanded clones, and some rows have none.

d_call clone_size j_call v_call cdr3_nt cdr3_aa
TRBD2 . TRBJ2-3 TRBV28 TGTGCCAGCAGTTTAGGTCTAGCGGGAGTCACAGATACGCAGTATTTT CASSLGLAGVTDTQYF
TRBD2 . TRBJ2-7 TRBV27 TGTGCCAGCAGCATGGGGCGGGAGGGCCGCGAGCAGTACTTC CASSMGREGREQYF
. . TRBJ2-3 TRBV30 TGTGCCTGGAGTCAGGGAGGCACAGATACGCAGTATTTT CAWSQGGTDTQYF
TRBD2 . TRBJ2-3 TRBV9 TGTGCCAGCAGCGTAGACGGGACTAGCGGTACAGATACGCAGTATTTT CASSVDGTSGTDTQYF
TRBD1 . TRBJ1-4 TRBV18 TGTGCCAGCTCACCCGGGACAGGGACCAAACTGTTTTTT CASSPGTGTKLFF
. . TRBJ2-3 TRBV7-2 TGTGCCAGCAGTCTTAGGGTTGGGGGACCAAACACAGATACGCAGTATTTT CASSLRVGGPNTDTQYF
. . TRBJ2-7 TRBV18 TGTGCCAGCTCACCTCTTCGGGCACAGGTCGCCTACGAGCAGTACTTC CASSPLRAQVAYEQYF
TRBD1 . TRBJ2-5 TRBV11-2 TGTGCCAGCAGCCCGAGGACAGGCCAAGAGACCCAGTACTTC CASSPRTGQETQYF
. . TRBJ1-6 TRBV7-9 TGTGCCAGCAGCCAACGGGCGGGGCCGAATTCACCCCTCCACTTT CASSQRAGPNSPLHF
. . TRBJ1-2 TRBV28 TGTGCCAGCAGGGCTCCGCTTGGCTACACCTTC CASRAPLGYTF
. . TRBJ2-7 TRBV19 TGTGCCAGTGGTAGGTACTTCGGACCCTACGAGCAGTACTTC CASGRYFGPYEQYF
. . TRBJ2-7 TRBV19 TGTGCCAGTAGAATAGGGGGGACCCAAATGGCCGAGCAGTACTTC CASRIGGTQMAEQYF
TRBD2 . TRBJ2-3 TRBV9 TGTGCCAGCAGCGCAGGGGGACTAGCGGAAACAACAGATACGCAGTATTTT CASSAGGLAETTDTQYF
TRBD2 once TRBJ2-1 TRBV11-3 TGTGCCAGCGGCCGGGGAGGGAGCTCCTACAATGAGCAGTTCTTC CASGRGGSSYNEQFF